This T cell receptor (beta chain) appears in the sequencing data of a study of T cell repertoires in cytomegalovirus infection (dated 2019 in TCRdb). General notes on the study: The HLA type of each donor mattered for the analysis, because public TCR beta signatures pointed to carriage of CMV infection along with the matching HLA type.

The CDR3, from cysteine to phenylalanine, totals 15 residues. Only CDR3 DNA is held: 45 bases, read in frame from base 1. CDR1 and CDR2 are drawn from the germline V gene (reference sequence): SSHAT, FNYEAQ. The table lists this clonotype with many counts. Its specific antigen is unknown. One junction end disagrees with the germline gene, perhaps due to a read error. The investigation overall reported the following: The ex vivo response was dominated by HLA-C-restricted CMV-specific TCR beta clonotypes, which also provided the single most frequent clonotype in two of eight donors. In both this cohort and an independent approximately 350-donor cohort, the cumulative frequency of public TCR beta family members distinguished carriers of CMV infection plus the relevant HLA type.

Sequencing was carried out with an Illumina HiSeq 1500. The public sequencing data were trimmed at Q25 with fastp and processed into clonotypes with MiXCR by TCRdb, which kept only in-frame beta chains. Merged by CDR3 protein, the rows form single entries marked with the most common genes and DNA. Recorded for this sample are fewer than 550,000 distinct CDR3 sequences; about 17% of them occurred a single time. The ten largest account for around 25% of the sample. The sequenced sample was CD8+ T cells from PBMCs. This TCR derives from a human donor in good health (CMV status not recorded). Some clones in this sample may be carry-over from other donors' samples. The rearranged segments are TRBV7-7 and TRBJ2-7, with the D gene uncertain. The DNA sequence is TGTGCTAGCAGCTCGGACCCATCGCCGACCTACGAGCAGTACTTC. It translates as CASSSDPSPTYEQYF. The entire variable domain, with the stretches around the CDR3 drawn from the reference TRBV7-7 and TRBJ2-7 proteins, is GAGVSQSPRYKVTKRGQDVTLRCDPISSHATLYWYQQALGQGPEFLTYFNYEAQPDKSGLPSDRFSAERPEGSISTLTIQRTEQRDSAMYRCASSSDPSPTYEQYFGPGTRLTVT.